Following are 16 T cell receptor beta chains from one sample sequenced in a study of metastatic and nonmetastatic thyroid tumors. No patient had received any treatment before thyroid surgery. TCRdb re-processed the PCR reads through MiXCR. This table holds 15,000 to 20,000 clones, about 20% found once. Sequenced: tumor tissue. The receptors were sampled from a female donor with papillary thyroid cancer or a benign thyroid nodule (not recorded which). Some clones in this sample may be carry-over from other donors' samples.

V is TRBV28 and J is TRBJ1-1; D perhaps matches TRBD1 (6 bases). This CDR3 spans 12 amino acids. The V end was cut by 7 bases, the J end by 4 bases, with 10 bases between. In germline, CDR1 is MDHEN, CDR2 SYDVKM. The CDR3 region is CASILQGTEAFF. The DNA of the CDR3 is TGTGCCAGCATCTTACAGGGCACTGAAGCTTTCTTT.

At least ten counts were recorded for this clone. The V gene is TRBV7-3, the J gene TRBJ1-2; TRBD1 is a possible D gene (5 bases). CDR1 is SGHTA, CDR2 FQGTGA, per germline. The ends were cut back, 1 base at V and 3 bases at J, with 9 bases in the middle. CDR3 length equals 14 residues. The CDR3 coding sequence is TGTGCCAGCAGCTTAATTGGGGGGGACTATGGCTACACCTTC. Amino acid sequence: CASSLIGGDYGYTF.

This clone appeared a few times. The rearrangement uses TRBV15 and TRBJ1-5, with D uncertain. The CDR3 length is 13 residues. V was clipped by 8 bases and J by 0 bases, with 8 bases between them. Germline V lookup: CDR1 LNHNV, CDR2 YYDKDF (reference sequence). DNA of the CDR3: TGTGCCACCGGGCAGAATAGCAATCAGCCCCAGCATTTT. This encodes CATGQNSNQPQHF.

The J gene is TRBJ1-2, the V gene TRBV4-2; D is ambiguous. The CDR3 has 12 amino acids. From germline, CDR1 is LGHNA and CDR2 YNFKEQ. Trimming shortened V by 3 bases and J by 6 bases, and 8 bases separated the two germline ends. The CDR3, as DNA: TGTGCCAGCAGCCAGTACAGAGATGGCTACACCTTC. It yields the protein CASSQYRDGYTF.

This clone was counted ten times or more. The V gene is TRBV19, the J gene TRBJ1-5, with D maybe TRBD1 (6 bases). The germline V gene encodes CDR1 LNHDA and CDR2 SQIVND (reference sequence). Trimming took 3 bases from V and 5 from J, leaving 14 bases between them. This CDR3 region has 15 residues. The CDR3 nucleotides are TGTGCCAGTAGTATTAGGTACGGGGGCGATCAGCCCCAGCATTTT. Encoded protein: CASSIRYGGDQPQHF.

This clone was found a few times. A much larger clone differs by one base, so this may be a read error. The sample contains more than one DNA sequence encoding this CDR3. DNA of the CDR3: TGTGCCAGCGGGCTAGCGGGGTCCCAAGATACGCAGTATTTT. This encodes CASGLAGSQDTQYF. The chain couples TRBV7-2 to TRBJ2-3; 9 positions agree with TRBD2. Germline CDR1 SGHTA, CDR2 FQGNSA. This CDR3 is 14 amino acids long. J was trimmed by 5 bases and V by 8 bases; bases with no gene match: 8.

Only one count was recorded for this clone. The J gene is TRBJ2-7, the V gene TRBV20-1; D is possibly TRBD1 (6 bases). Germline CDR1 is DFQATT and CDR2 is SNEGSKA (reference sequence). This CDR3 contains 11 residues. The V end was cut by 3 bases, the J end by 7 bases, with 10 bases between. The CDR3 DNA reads TGCAGTGCTAGTTGGGGGCGTGAGCAGTACTTC. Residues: CSASWGREQYF.

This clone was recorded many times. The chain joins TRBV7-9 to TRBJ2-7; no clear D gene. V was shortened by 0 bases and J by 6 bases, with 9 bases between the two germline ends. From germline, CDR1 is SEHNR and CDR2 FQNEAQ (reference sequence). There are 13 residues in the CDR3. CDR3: CASSLAGQSEQYF. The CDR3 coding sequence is TGTGCCAGCAGCTTAGCAGGGCAGAGCGAGCAGTACTTC.

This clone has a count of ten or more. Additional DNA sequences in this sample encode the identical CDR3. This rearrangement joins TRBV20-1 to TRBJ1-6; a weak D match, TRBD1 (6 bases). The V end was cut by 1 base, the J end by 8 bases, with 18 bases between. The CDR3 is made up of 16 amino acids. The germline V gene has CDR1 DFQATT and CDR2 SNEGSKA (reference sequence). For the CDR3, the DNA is TGCAGTGCTAGAGGGGCCCGGGGGGCCGTTTATTCACCCCTCCACTTT. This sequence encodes CSARGARGAVYSPLHF.

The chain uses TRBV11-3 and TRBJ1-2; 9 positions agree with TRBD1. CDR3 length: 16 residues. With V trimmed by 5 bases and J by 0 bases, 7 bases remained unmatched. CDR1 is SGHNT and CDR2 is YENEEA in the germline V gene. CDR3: CASSTPRQGANYGYTF. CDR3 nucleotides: TGTGCCAGCAGCACCCCTAGACAGGGGGCTAACTATGGCTACACCTTC.

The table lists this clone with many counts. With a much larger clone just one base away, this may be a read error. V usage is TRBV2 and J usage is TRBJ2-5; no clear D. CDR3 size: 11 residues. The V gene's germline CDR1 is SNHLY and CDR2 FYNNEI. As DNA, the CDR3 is TGTGCCAGCAGTAAAGTAGAGGCCCAGTACTTC. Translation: CASSKVEAQYF.

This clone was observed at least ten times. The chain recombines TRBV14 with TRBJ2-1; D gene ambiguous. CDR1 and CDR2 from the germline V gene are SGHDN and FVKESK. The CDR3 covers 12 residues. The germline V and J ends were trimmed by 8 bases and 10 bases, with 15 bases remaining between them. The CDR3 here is CASGNSPREQFF. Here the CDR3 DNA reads TGTGCCAGCGGGAACTCCCCCCGGGAGCAGTTCTTC.

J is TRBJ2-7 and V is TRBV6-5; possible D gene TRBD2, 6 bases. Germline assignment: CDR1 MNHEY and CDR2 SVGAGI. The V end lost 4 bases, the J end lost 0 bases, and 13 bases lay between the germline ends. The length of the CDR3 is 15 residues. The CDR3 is CASSSLGSGSYEQYF. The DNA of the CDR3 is TGTGCCAGCAGTTCTCTGGGTAGCGGCTCCTACGAGCAGTACTTC.

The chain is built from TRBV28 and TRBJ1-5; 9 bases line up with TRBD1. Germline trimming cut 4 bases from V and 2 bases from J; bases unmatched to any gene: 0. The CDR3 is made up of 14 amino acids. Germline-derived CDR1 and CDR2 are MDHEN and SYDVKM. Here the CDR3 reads CASSWTGGNQPQHF. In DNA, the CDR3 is TGTGCCAGCAGTTGGACAGGGGGCAATCAGCCCCAGCATTTT.

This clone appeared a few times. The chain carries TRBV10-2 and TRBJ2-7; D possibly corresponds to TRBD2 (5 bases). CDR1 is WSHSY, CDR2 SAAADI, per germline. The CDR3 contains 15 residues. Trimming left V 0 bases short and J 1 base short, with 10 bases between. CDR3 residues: CASSESNRGSYEQYF. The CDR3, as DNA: TGCGCCAGCAGTGAGTCGAATCGGGGTTCCTACGAGCAGTACTTC.

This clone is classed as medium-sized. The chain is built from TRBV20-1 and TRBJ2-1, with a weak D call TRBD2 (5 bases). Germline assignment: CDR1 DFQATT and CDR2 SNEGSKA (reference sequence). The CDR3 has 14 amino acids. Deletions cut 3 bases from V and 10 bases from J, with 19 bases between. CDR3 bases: TGCAGTGCTAGGACCCACACGGCGCGGAGGGAGCAGTTCTTC. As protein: CSARTHTARREQFF.